This TCR beta chain was captured in a study of beta chain features in type 1 diabetes (dated by TCRdb to 2016 to 2019). Broadly, across the study: No differences in mean age, gender distribution, total cell number or subset yield were found between patients and healthy donors. A total of around 100 million sorted cells were examined across all samples, and RNA yield correlated strongly with the number of cells per subset. In the study, recently diagnosed type 1 diabetes patients and matched healthy donors were compared on the TCRB repertoires of their sorted circulating CD4+ T cell subsets. Whereas all 30 or so donors provided naive and central memory subsets, regulatory and stem cell-like memory subsets were isolated from just 8 patients and about eight healthy donors. Study-wide conclusions, independent of this receptor: Because cDNA rather than genomic DNA was sequenced, highly expressing activated cells could have been over-represented, although no difference in activation and CD3 levels was found between groups. A moderate but significant shortening of TCRB CDR3 length was observed in type 1 diabetes patients in all four CD4+ subsets. At VDJ recombination sites, patients with type 1 diabetes made fewer insertions and deleted more nucleotides, a pattern implying thymic rearrangement abnormalities. Only small numbers of individuals were included in the HLA sub-analyses, which left unresolved whether HLA type had any influence on TCRB rearrangement. Shorter templates might have been favored by PCR, but patient and control samples were amplified and corrected together, so both groups would have been affected equally by any skew. The naive, central memory and regulatory TCRB repertoires appeared to resemble one another more closely among patients than among healthy donors.

The cysteine opens and the phenylalanine closes a CDR3 of 14 amino acids. Only the CDR3 DNA is retained, 42 bases long and in frame from the first base. CDR1 SNHLY and CDR2 FYNNEI were looked up in the germline V gene. V is trimmed back by 5 bases and J by 3 bases, and the junction contains 6 bases that no gene match accounts for. The entire amount of isolated RNA was reverse transcribed using the High Capacity cDNA Reverse Transcription Kit, so the sequenced TCRB transcripts were expressed ones. Naive, central memory and regulatory T cell samples underwent deep immunoSEQ sequencing, averaging about 3.5 million total reads per sample. After sorted cells were lysed in RLT buffer, RNA was extracted with DNase-treated RNeasy Micro or Mini kits, with the choice depending on cell number. To prevent cross-contamination, every cell subset was processed on its own, while patient and healthy donor samples were processed together. TCRB sequences were amplified from cDNA with the immunoSEQ multiplex PCR, producing 87-bp fragments spanning the CDR3 region. Sequencing of the amplicons was done on the Illumina HiSeq platform. The authors processed their data as follows. Synthetic template baselines were used to correct PCR bias computationally, reads within Hamming distance 2 were collapsed together, and singletons that could not be merged were discarded. Reads were aligned against IMGT to assign V, D and J genes, CDR3 length and insertions or deletions at six rearrangement sites. Within each subset, clonotype counts were normalized to sorted cell number, and only after that were true diversity and Gini coefficients computed with the tcR R package. The overlap coefficient, calculated on TCRB nucleotide sequences, was used to quantify repertoire sharing. Out-of-frame TCRB sequences from naive cells were analyzed to stand in for the pre-selection repertoire. Here the immuneACCESS table is served through TCRdb, limited to in-frame sequences with V and J called. Missing clones are a known gap in these copies; in checked studies unresolved V genes cover under half, and the rest lacks a known reason. V and J calls and clone size are copied from that table; D and trimming were computed from the DNA. The sample data list almost 350,000 clones, and roughly 21% of these were observed just once. The leading ten clones occupy roughly 0.045% of the sample.

For this clone: What antigen it recognizes has not been identified. No much larger clonotype is one base removed from it; base qualities were not supplied.

Each donor gave one peripheral blood draw, averaging about 120 mL, which was collected into heparinised tubes. Naive, central memory, regulatory and stem cell-like memory CD4+ T cells were sorted on a BD FACSAria II using a panel including CD45RO, CCR7, CD25, CD127, CD95 and CD27. Every sorted population had a purity above 95%. PBMCs were separated immediately by Lymphoprep density gradient centrifugation and were stained directly, without being cultured. To minimize batch effects, samples were stained and sorted in pairs, one healthy donor with one patient per experiment. This TCR was sampled from a woman aged 18 to 35 in good health. The rearranged segments are TRBV2 and TRBJ2-7; TRBD1 aligns with 8 central bases. Sequenced sample: naive CD4+ T cells from blood. This sample's cell subset or site label indicates: true naive CD4+ T cells. The nucleotides are TGTGCCAGCAGTTGGACAGGGTCTCGCTACGAGCAGTACTTC. Its protein reads: CASSWTGSRYEQYF.